This note documents a single T cell receptor (beta chain) sequence. Libraries were prepared by immunoSEQ multiplex PCR; TCRdb keeps only in-frame clonotypes and omits some of them. Among 40,000 to 50,000 clones listed, 65% to 80% were seen once. This CDR3 has 14 residues. This entry comes from a study of control samples from healthy donors and cancer patients. The receptor was derived from a male donor with melanoma. Sequencing was done on a sample of formalin-fixed, paraffin-embedded tissue. The chain is built from TRBV21-1 and TRBJ2-1. TRBV21-1 is termed a pseudogene. CDR3 in amino acids: CASSKAQEMDEQFF. In nucleotides, the CDR3 is TGTGCCAGCAGCAAAGCCCAGGAGATGGATGAGCAGTTCTTC.